This T cell receptor (beta chain) came from a study of beta chain features in type 1 diabetes. Expressed TCRB transcripts were sequenced because the isolated RNA had all been reverse transcribed beforehand. Clones were read by immunoSEQ multiplex PCR, and TCRdb kept only the in-frame ones, dropping some. The table shows about 180,000 clones, with 10% to 15% occurring only once. The sequenced sample consisted of central memory CD4+ T cells from blood. The clonotype originates from a woman aged 18-29 years in good health.

CDR3 DNA sequence: TGTGCCAGCAGTTGGGCGCCAGAGAACACTGAAGCTTTCTTT. Residues: CASSWAPENTEAFF. V and J are TRBV27 and TRBJ1-1; D remains unclear. Looked up from germline, CDR1 is MNHEY and CDR2 is SMNVEV (reference sequence). V was trimmed by 4 bases and J by 1 base, leaving 10 bases between them. The CDR3 runs to 14 residues.